This record concerns one TCR beta chain sequence. The data belong to a study of siplizumab effects on memory and regulatory T cells. The V and J ends lost 3 bases and 2 bases respectively, with 13 bases between them. CDR1 is WSHSY, CDR2 SAAADI, per germline. The CDR3 runs 15 residues. Some clones are missing from TCRdb's copy, which holds only in-frame ones; the method was immunoSEQ multiplex PCR. In the table there are approximately 100,000 clones, about 95% of which are singletons. The sequence derives from a human donor in good health. This chain joins TRBV10-2 and TRBJ1-1; D not certain. The specimen sequenced was non-Treg CD4+ T cells sorted from blood. The CDR3 nucleotides read TGCGCCAGCAGTGAATTGGGAGACTCAAACACTGAAGCTTTCTTT. Translated: CASSELGDSNTEAFF.